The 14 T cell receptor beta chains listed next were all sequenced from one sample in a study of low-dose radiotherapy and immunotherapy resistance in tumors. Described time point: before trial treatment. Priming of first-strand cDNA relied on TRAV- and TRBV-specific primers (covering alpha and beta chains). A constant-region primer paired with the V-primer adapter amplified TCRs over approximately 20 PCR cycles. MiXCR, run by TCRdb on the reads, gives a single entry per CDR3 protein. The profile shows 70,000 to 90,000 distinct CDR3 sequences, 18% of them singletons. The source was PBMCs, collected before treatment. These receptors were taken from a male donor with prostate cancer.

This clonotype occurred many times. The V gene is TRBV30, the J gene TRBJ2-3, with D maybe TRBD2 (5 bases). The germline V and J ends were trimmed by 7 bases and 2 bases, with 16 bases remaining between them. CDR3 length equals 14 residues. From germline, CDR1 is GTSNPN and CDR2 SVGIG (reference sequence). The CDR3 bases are TGTGCCTCCGGGGTGGGCAGAGTCACAGATACGCAGTATTTT. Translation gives CASGVGRVTDTQYF.

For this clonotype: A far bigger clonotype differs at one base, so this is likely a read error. CDR3 in DNA: TGTGCCAGCAGTGAATCCATGGGCATAAATCAGCCCCAGCATTTT. Translation gives CASSESMGINQPQHF. This chain links TRBV6-5 with TRBJ1-5, with D unresolved. The germline CDR1 and CDR2 sequences are MNHEY and SVGAGI. V was cut by 5 bases and J by 4 bases, with 15 bases left in between. The CDR3 is 15 residues long.

The CDR3 DNA sequence: TGTGCCAGAAGCGGGACGTTGGACGAGCGGTTTGATACGCAGTATTTT. Protein: CARSGTLDERFDTQYF. V is TRBV5-3 and J is TRBJ2-3; D is possibly TRBD1 or TRBD2 (5 bases each). TRBV5-3 carries the ORF label, with uncertain function. There are 16 residues in the CDR3. Trimming cost V 4 bases and J 6 bases, with 21 bases left between them.

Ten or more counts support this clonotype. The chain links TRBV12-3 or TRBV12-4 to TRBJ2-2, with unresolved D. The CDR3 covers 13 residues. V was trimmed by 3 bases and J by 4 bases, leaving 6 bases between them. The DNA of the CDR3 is TGTGCCAGCAGTTTCAGATTCACCGGGGAGCTGTTTTTT. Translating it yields CASSFRFTGELFF.

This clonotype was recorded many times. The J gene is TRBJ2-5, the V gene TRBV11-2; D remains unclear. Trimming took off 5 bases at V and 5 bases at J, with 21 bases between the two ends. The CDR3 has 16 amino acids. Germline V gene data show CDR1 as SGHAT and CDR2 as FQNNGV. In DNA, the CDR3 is TGTGCCAGCAGCCACAGCTTTGGGCTAGGGATGGAGACCCAGTACTTC. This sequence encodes CASSHSFGLGMETQYF. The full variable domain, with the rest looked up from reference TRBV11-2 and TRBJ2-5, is EAGVAQSPRYKIIEKRQSVAFWCNPISGHATLYWYQQILGQGPKLLIQFQNNGVVDDSQLPKDRFSAERLKGVDSTLKIQPAKLEDSAVYLCASSHSFGLGMETQYFGPGTRLLVL.

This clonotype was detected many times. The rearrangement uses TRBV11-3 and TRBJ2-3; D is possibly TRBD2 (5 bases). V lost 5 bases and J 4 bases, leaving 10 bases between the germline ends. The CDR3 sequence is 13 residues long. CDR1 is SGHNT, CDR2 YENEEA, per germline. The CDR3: CASSQRSADTQYF. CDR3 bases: TGTGCCAGCAGCCAGCGGTCGGCAGATACGCAGTATTTT.

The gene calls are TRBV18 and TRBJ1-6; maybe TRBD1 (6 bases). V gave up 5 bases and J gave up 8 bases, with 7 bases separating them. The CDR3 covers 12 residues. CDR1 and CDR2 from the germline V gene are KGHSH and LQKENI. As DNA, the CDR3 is TGTGCCAGCTCAGCAGGGGATTCACCCCTCCACTTT. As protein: CASSAGDSPLHF.

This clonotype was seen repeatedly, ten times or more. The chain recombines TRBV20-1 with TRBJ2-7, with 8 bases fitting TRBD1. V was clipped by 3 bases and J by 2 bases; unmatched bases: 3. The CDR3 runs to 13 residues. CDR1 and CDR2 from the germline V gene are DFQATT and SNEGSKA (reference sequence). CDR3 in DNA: TGCAGTGCTAGGGGGACAGGCCCCTACGAGCAGTACTTC. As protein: CSARGTGPYEQYF.

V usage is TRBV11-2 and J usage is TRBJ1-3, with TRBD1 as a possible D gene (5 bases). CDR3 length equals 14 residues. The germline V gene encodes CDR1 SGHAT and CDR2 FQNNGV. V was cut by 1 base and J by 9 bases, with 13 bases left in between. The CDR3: CASSLVGPGGTIYF. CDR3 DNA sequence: TGTGCCAGCAGCTTAGTAGGGCCGGGGGGCACCATATATTTT.

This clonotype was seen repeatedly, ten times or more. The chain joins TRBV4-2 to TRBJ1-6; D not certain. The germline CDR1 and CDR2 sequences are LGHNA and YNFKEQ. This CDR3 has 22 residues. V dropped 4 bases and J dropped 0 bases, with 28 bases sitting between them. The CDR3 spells CASSPTRVPGTHTSSYNSPLHF. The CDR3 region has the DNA TGTGCCAGCAGCCCAACCAGAGTGCCAGGAACCCACACAAGCTCCTATAATTCACCCCTCCACTTT.

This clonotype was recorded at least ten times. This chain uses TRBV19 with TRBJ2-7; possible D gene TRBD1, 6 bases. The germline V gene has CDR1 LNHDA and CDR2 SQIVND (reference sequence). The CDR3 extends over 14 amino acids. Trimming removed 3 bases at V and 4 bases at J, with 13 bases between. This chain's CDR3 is CASSIGQGRYEQYF. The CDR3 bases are TGTGCCAGTAGTATCGGCCAGGGGCGATACGAGCAGTACTTC.

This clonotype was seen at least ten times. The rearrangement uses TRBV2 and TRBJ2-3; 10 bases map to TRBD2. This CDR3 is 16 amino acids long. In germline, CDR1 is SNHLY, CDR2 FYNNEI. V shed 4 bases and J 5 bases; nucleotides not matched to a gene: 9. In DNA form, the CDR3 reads TGTGCCAGCAGTGCGAGCGGGGGGGCCGGGGGAGATACGCAGTATTTT. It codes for CASSASGGAGGDTQYF.

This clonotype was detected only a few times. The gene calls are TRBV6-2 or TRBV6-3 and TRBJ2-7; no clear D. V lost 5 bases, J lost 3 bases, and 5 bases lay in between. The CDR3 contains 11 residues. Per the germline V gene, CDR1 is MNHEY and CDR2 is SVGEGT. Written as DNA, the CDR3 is TGTGCCAGCAGTCCCTTCTACGAGCAGTACTTC. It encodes CASSPFYEQYF.

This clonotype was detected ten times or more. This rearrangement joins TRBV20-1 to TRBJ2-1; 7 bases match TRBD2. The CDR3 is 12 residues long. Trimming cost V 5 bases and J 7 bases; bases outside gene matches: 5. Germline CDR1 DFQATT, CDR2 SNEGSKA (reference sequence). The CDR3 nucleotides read TGCAGTGCTCCTGGGGGAGGGAATGAGCAGTTCTTC. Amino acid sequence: CSAPGGGNEQFF.